Below, one TCR beta chain is given with its context. The CDR3 spans 14 residues. Trimming pared 2 bases from V and 5 bases from J, leaving 12 bases between. CDR1 LGHDT and CDR2 YNNKEL come from the germline V gene (reference sequence). The record originates from a study of blood T cell repertoires in COVID-19. Source study methods: Reference gene primer amplification gave estimated nucleated cell counts. Assay used: immunoSEQ multiplex PCR; TCRdb lists only in-frame clones, some missing. V, J and clone size are taken as reported in that table, and D and trimming were inferred from the DNA itself. Among 100,000 or so clones listed, around 84% were seen once.

This chain links TRBV3-1 (or the pseudogene TRBV3-2) with TRBJ2-5; a possible D gene is TRBD1 (6 bases). Sequencing was performed on peripheral blood. The clonotype was recovered from a woman in her 70s with active or convalescent COVID-19. The CDR3 DNA follows: TGTGCCAGCAGCCAACTTGACAGGTGGGAGACCCAGTACTTC. This gives the protein CASSQLDRWETQYF.